This is a list of T cell receptor beta chains from one sample in a study of blood T cells in healthy people across ages. From the 5' RACE reads, TCRdb called clonotypes with MiXCR, one entry per CDR3 protein. This sample has 450,000 to 600,000 distinct CDR3 sequences; about 25% occur once, and the top ten carry approximately 3.6%. The same sample was also used in a study of T cells of mothers and their children.

The specimen was blood. These receptor sequences come from a boy aged 2 to 10 in good health. The CDR3 runs from the conserved cysteine through the conserved F or W. D genes are given only for firm matches. Only some rows state a clone size, as once, few, many or a class for expanded clones.

few	TRBV3-1	TRBJ2-5	TRBD2	TGTGCCAGCAGCCCACGACTAGCGGGAGGAGTAGAGACCCAGTACTTC	CASSPRLAGGVETQYF
NA	TRBV3-1	TRBJ2-1	TRBD2	TGTGCCAGCAGCCAAGCTAGCGGGGGGCTTCGACCCTACAATGAGCAGTTCTTC	CASSQASGGLRPYNEQFF
few	TRBV5-1	TRBJ1-1	NA	TGCGCCAGCAGCTTGAGAAAAATGAACACTGAAGCTTTCTTT	CASSLRKMNTEAFF
NA	TRBV15	TRBJ1-5	NA	TGTGCCACCAGCAGAGATGATATTGATCAGCCCCAGCATTTT	CATSRDDIDQPQHF
few	TRBV29-1	TRBJ1-4	NA	TGCAGCGTTGGAACCGGGACAAGTTCGGAAAAACTGTTTTTT	CSVGTGTSSEKLFF
few	TRBV5-1	TRBJ2-6	NA	TGCGCCAGCAGCTTCCTTCCAGGGCCTGGGGCCAACGTCCTGACTTTC	CASSFLPGPGANVLTF
many	TRBV3-1	TRBJ2-4	TRBD2	TGTGCCAGCAGCCATGGTACTAGCGGGATGGACATTCAGTACTTC	CASSHGTSGMDIQYF
few	TRBV4-3	TRBJ2-1	NA	TGCGCCAGCAGCCAAGGAGCGGCCGGGTATCGAGAGCAGTTCTTC	CASSQGAAGYREQFF
NA	TRBV7-2	TRBJ2-7	NA	TGTGCCAGCAGCTTTGCGGGCTCCTACGAGCAGTACTTC	CASSFAGSYEQYF
few	TRBV7-8	TRBJ2-2	TRBD1	TGTGCCAGCAGCTTTACAGGGGCAGTTCTGAACACCGGGGAGCTGTTTTTT	CASSFTGAVLNTGELFF
few	TRBV10-3	TRBJ2-3	TRBD1	TGTGCCATCGGTGAGGACGGGACAGGGGGACGTAGCACAGATACGCAGTATTTT	CAIGEDGTGGRSTDTQYF
few	TRBV12-3/TRBV12-4	TRBJ1-1	NA	TGTGCCAGCAGTCCCCGAGCGGGCGCGGTTGTGGAAGCTTTCTTT	CASSPRAGAVVEAFF
NA	TRBV7-3	TRBJ2-5	NA	TGTGCCAGCAGCTTAAGAATAGGGGGAGAGACCCAGTACTTC	CASSLRIGGETQYF
NA	TRBV3-1	TRBJ2-1	NA	TGTGCCAGCAGCCAAGCGGGAGTCAATGAGCAGTTCTTC	CASSQAGVNEQFF
few	TRBV5-1	TRBJ2-7	NA	TGCGCCAGCAGCCCAGGGACTCTAGCTTACGAGCAGTACTTC	CASSPGTLAYEQYF
NA	TRBV20-1	TRBJ2-5	NA	TGCAGTGCTAGGGGTGGCGGGACCCAGTACTTC	CSARGGGTQYF